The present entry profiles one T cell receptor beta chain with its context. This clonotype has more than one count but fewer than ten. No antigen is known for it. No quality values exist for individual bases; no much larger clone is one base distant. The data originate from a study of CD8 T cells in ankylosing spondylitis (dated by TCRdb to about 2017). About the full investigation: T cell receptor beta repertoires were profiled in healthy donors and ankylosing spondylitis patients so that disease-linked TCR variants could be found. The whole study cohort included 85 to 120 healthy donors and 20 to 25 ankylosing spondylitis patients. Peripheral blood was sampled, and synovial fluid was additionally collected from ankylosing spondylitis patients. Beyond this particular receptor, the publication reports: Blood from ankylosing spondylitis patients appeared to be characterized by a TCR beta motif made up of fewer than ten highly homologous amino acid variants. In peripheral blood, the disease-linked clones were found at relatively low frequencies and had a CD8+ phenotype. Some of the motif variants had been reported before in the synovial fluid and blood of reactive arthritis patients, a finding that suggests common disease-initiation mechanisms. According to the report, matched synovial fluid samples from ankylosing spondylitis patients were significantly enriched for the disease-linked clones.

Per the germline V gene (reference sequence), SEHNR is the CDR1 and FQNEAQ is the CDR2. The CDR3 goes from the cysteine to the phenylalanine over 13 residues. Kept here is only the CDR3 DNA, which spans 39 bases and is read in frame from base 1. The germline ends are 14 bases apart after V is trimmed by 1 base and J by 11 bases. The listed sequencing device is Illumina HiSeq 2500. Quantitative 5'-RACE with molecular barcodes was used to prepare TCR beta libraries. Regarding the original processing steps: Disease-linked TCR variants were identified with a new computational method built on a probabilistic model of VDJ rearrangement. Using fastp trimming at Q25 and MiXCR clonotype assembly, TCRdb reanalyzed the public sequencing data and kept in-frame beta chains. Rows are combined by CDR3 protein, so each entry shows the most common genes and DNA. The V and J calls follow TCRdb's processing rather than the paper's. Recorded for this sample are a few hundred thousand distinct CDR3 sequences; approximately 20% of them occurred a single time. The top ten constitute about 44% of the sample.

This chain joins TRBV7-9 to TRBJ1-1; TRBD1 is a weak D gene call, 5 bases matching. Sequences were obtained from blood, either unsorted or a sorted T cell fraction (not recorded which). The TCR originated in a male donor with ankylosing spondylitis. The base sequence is TGTGCCAGCAGCTTAGGGGACGACCCAGACGCTTTCTTT. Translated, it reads CASSLGDDPDAFF.